The 14 T cell receptor beta chains listed next were all sequenced from one sample in a study of cytomegalovirus exposure and HLA in healthy donors. This PCR relied on a set of 60 Vbeta primers and 13 Jbeta primers. Data came from immunoSEQ multiplex PCR; TCRdb stores just in-frame clones and leaves some out. The data hold roughly 190,000 clones, with 81% observed a single time. Sequences were obtained from PBMCs. Receptors were obtained from a man aged 35-49 years in good health and CMV-seropositive.

This clone was counted only a few times. The chain couples TRBV4-3 to TRBJ2-4; 7 bases map to TRBD2. Germline CDR1 and CDR2: LGHNA and YSLEER. CDR3 length equals 14 residues. Losses at the gene ends were 3 bases for V and 8 bases for J; bases not matched to a gene: 7. The CDR3 nucleotides are TGCGCCAGCAGCCAGGGAAGGGGAGGGGACATTCAGTACTTC. Translating it yields CASSQGRGGDIQYF.

This rearrangement joins TRBV9 to TRBJ1-2; the D is unclear. The V gene's germline CDR1 is SGDLS and CDR2 YYNGEE. Trimming took 6 bases from V and 1 from J, leaving 13 bases between them. CDR3 length equals 14 residues. DNA for the CDR3: TGTGCCAGCACCCCCTCGACAAATAACTATGGCTACACCTTC. Protein: CASTPSTNNYGYTF.

The chain has TRBV2 and TRBJ2-7; 8 bases match TRBD2. Per germline, CDR1 SNHLY and CDR2 FYNNEI. V shed 3 bases, J shed 9 bases, and the junction held 10 bases outside the gene matches. The length of the CDR3 is 14 residues. The CDR3 is CASSENPSAGGQYF. CDR3 coding DNA: TGTGCCAGCAGTGAGAACCCCTCTGCGGGGGGGCAGTACTTC.

The chain links TRBV7-9 to TRBJ1-2; possible D gene TRBD1, 6 bases. Trimming left V 1 base short and J 4 bases short, with 10 bases between. The CDR3 consists of 14 residues. Germline CDR1 SEHNR, CDR2 FQNEAQ (reference sequence). The CDR3 region is CASSLGSGVYGYTF. CDR3 DNA sequence: TGTGCCAGCAGCTTAGGGTCAGGGGTCTATGGCTACACCTTC.

This chain links TRBV6-5 with TRBJ2-5, with a possible D match to TRBD2 (5 bases). The V gene lost 4 bases and the J gene lost 4 bases, with 10 bases spanning the gap. The CDR3 length is 13 residues. CDR1 is MNHEY, CDR2 SVGAGI, per germline. Written as DNA, the CDR3 is TGTGCCAGCAGTTCCGACCGGGGAGAGACCCAGTACTTC. Translation gives CASSSDRGETQYF.

The rearrangement uses TRBV6-5 and TRBJ2-7; 8 nucleotides agree with TRBD1. V lost 7 bases to trimming and J lost 3 bases; unmatched junction nucleotides: 11. CDR3 length equals 15 residues. The germline gives CDR1 MNHEY, CDR2 SVGAGI. In DNA form, the CDR3 reads TGTGCCAGCAAACCCTTAACAGGGGGTAACTACGAGCAGTACTTC. Residues: CASKPLTGGNYEQYF.

The CDR3 DNA is TGTGCCACAACGGGCGGAGGACGCTGGGCTAACTATGGCTACACCTTC. It yields the protein CATTGGGRWANYGYTF. The rearrangement joins TRBV19 to TRBJ1-2; no definite D call. Germline loops: CDR1 LNHDA, CDR2 SQIVND (reference sequence). Trimming pared 10 bases from V and 0 bases from J, leaving 21 bases between. This CDR3 comprises 16 residues.

V is TRBV6-5 and J is TRBJ2-3; the D gene is possibly TRBD2 (5 bases). V dropped 2 bases and J dropped 5 bases, with 14 bases sitting between them. This CDR3 is built from 15 residues. CDR1 MNHEY and CDR2 SVGAGI come from the germline V gene. DNA of the CDR3: TGTGCCAGCAGTTACGGAGGCGGGCGTGGAGATACGCAGTATTTT. Translating it yields CASSYGGGRGDTQYF.

V gene TRBV21-1 combines with J gene TRBJ1-4; the table's D call, TRBD1, has no DNA check behind it. TRBV21-1 is noted as a pseudogene. The CDR3 covers 17 residues. The chain's CDR3 is CASSKGKWGCYHEKLFF. CDR3 nucleotides: TGTGCCAGCAGCAAAGGGAAGTGGGGCTGCTATCATGAAAAACTGTTTTTT.

The V call is TRBV27, the J call TRBJ2-3, with TRBD1 as a possible D gene (6 bases). Trimming left V 7 bases short and J 2 bases short, with 16 bases between. There are 15 residues in the CDR3. Germline-derived CDR1 and CDR2 are MNHEY and SMNVEV (reference sequence). For the CDR3, the DNA is TGTGCCAGCACCAATCAGGGGATAGCCACAGATACGCAGTATTTT. Residues: CASTNQGIATDTQYF.

This chain uses TRBV5-6 with TRBJ1-1, with a tentative D call TRBD1 (5 bases). The CDR3 sequence is 15 residues long. CDR1 SGHDT and CDR2 YYEEEE come from the germline V gene. With 1 base removed from V and 2 bases from J, the gap between germline ends came to 12 bases. The DNA of the CDR3 is TGTGCCAGCAGCTTGTTGGGGCAGGTAAACACTGAAGCTTTCTTT. Its translation is CASSLLGQVNTEAFF.

This rearrangement joins TRBV12-2 to TRBJ1-6; TRBD1 is the table's D call, not checked against the DNA. TRBV12-2 is designated a pseudogene. The CDR3 contains 19 residues. The CDR3 nucleotides are TGTGCAAGTCGCTTAGCTGCGGGACAGGACTTCCCCAGTAGGGAACCCCTCCACTTT. This sequence encodes CASRLAAGQDFPSREPLHF.

This clone has only a few counts. The V call is TRBV2, the J call TRBJ1-1; D remains ambiguous. Trimming cost V 7 bases and J 5 bases, with 8 bases left between them. The CDR3 extends over 11 amino acids. Germline CDR1 and CDR2: SNHLY and FYNNEI. The CDR3 DNA reads as TGTGCCAGCACAGGAACAACTGAAGCTTTCTTT. The encoded protein is CASTGTTEAFF.

This clone was seen a few times. CDR3 protein: CASKQGGETQYF. In DNA, the CDR3 is TGTGCCAGCAAACAGGGGGGAGAGACCCAGTACTTC. This chain links TRBV2 with TRBJ2-5, with 8 bases identical to TRBD1. Germline V gives CDR1 SNHLY, CDR2 FYNNEI. Trimming took 7 bases from V and 4 from J; bases not matched to a gene: 2. This CDR3 has 12 residues. Full variable domain (rest looked up from reference TRBV2 and TRBJ2-5): EPEVTQTPSHQVTQMGQEVILRCVPISNHLYFYWYRQILGQKVEFLVSFYNNEISEKSEIFDDQFSVERPDGSNFTLKIRSTKLEDSAMYFCASKQGGETQYFGPGTRLLVL.